This T cell receptor beta chain was obtained from a study of cytomegalovirus exposure and HLA in healthy donors. Researchers ran the PCR with 60 Vbeta and 13 Jbeta primers. Repertoires were generated with immunoSEQ multiplex PCR, while TCRdb's copy carries only in-frame clones and drops some. There are 150,000 to 200,000 clones in the sample; more than 65% occur only once, and 1.5% to 2% lies in the top ten. The CDR3 has 15 residues. Germline CDR1 and CDR2: MGHDK and SYGVNS. The J segment lost 2 bases and the V segment lost 4 bases, leaving 4 bases of the junction unmatched. This chain links TRBV25-1 with TRBJ2-5, with TRBD1 identical over 10 bases. Material: PBMCs. The receptor comes from a woman between 25 and 40 years old in good health and CMV-seronegative. CDR3 amino acids: CASSARDRGQETQYF. CDR3 DNA sequence: TGTGCCAGCAGTGCCCGGGACAGGGGTCAAGAGACCCAGTACTTC.